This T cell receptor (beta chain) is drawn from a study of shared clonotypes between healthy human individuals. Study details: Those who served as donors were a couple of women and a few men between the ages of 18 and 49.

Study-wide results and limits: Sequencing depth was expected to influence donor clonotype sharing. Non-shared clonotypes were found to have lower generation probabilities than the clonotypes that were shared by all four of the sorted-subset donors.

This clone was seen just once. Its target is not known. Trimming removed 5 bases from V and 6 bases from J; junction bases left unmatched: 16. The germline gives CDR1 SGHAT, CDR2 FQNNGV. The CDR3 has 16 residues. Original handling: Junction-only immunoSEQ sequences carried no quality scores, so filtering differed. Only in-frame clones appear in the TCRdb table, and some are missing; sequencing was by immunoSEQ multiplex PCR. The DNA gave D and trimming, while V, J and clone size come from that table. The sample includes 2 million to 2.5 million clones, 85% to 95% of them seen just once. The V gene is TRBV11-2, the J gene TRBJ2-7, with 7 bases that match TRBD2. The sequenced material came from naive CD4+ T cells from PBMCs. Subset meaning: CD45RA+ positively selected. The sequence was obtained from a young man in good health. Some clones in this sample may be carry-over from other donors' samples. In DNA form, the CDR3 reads TGTGCCAGCAGCGCAACCGGGACTACATTCTTATTCGAGCAGTACTTC. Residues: CASSATGTTFLFEQYF.